Each of the 9 T cell receptor beta chains below was sequenced from the same sample in a study of T-cell memory formation after mild COVID-19. TCRdb used MiXCR to reprocess the 5' RACE reads, holding one entry per CDR3 protein. The data contain roughly 280,000 distinct CDR3 sequences, 15% to 20% of them singletons. What was sequenced was PBMCs or a T cell subset sorted from them (not recorded which). These receptors were taken from a man between 18 and 35 years old who had mild COVID-19 (a few samples of this study predate the infection). Cell type and time point are not known.

This chain uses TRBV2 with TRBJ1-5, with TRBD1 as a possible D gene (5 bases). The V and J ends lost 4 bases and 6 bases respectively, with 13 bases between them. This CDR3 has 14 amino acids. Germline CDR1 SNHLY, CDR2 FYNNEI. CDR3 protein: CASSGRGRAQPQHF. The DNA of the CDR3 is TGTGCCAGCAGTGGAAGGGGTCGGGCTCAGCCCCAGCATTTT.

V gene TRBV25-1 combines with J gene TRBJ2-7; D gene uncertain. The CDR3 length is 15 residues. The V and J ends lost 1 base and 0 bases respectively, with 10 bases between them. Germline CDR1 is MGHDK and CDR2 is SYGVNS. This CDR3 is CASSELSGFSYEQYF. The CDR3 DNA follows: TGTGCCAGCAGTGAATTAAGTGGGTTCTCCTACGAGCAGTACTTC.

The V gene is TRBV6-2 or TRBV6-3, the J gene TRBJ1-1, with 8 bases lining up with TRBD1. With 2 bases clipped from V and 7 bases from J, the junction kept 3 bases outside the gene matches. This CDR3 is 13 amino acids long. Germline values: CDR1 MNHEY, CDR2 SVGEGT. The CDR3 reads CASSYPDRGEAFF. As DNA, the CDR3 is TGTGCCAGCAGTTACCCCGACAGGGGTGAAGCTTTCTTT.

This clonotype was picked up a small number of times. The J gene is TRBJ2-5, the V gene TRBV9; D is unresolved. The germline V and J ends were trimmed by 2 bases and 2 bases, with 7 bases remaining between them. There are 13 residues in the CDR3. Germline CDR1 SGDLS, CDR2 YYNGEE. For the CDR3, the DNA is TGTGCCAGCAGCGTGGATCCTCAAGAGACCCAGTACTTC. Its translation: CASSVDPQETQYF.

This clonotype was seen a handful of times. The chain employs TRBV9 and TRBJ2-4, with D maybe TRBD2 (5 bases). Between the trimmed V and J ends, which lost 4 bases and 0 bases, there was a span of 8 bases. CDR1 and CDR2 (germline): SGDLS, YYNGEE. The length of the CDR3 is 14 residues. CDR3 sequence: CASSRGLAKNIQYF. CDR3 bases: TGTGCCAGCAGCAGAGGGTTAGCCAAAAACATTCAGTACTTC.

This clonotype was recorded at least ten times. The chain employs TRBV7-2 and TRBJ2-3; perhaps TRBD2 as D (5 bases). CDR1 is SGHTA, CDR2 FQGNSA, per germline. The CDR3 consists of 14 residues. Trimming removed 7 bases at V and 2 bases at J, with 13 bases between. CDR3 loop: CASIGYGDTDTQYF. The CDR3 region has the DNA TGTGCCAGCATCGGGTACGGGGACACAGATACGCAGTATTTT. Combining the CDR3 with reference TRBV7-2 and TRBJ2-3 gives the whole variable domain GAGVSQSPSNKVTEKGKDVELRCDPISGHTALYWYRQSLGQGLEFLIYFQGNSAPDKSGLPSDRFSAERTGGSVSTLTIQRTQQEDSAVYLCASIGYGDTDTQYFGPGTRLTVL.

To note about this clonotype: Mismatch with germline at one junction end may stem from a read error. This rearrangement joins TRBV5-1 to TRBJ1-1, with unresolved D. Germline CDR1 SGHRS, CDR2 YFSETQ. There are 14 residues in the CDR3. The CDR3 loop is CASSPTDGNTESFF. The CDR3 nucleotides read TGCGCCAGCAGCCCAACTGACGGGAACACTGAATCTTTCTTT.

The chain links TRBV28 to TRBJ2-5; 10 bases match TRBD2. V lost 5 bases to trimming and J lost 7 bases; unmatched junction nucleotides: 10. Germline assignment: CDR1 MDHEN and CDR2 SYDVKM. The CDR3 runs to 15 residues. CDR3 loop: CASSTGTSVLGTQYF. For the CDR3, the DNA is TGTGCCAGCAGTACGGGGACTAGCGTGCTCGGGACCCAGTACTTC.

There are a few counts of this clonotype. V and J are TRBV18 and TRBJ2-3; no firm D call. This CDR3 is 15 amino acids long. Germline loops: CDR1 KGHSH, CDR2 LQKENI. With 2 bases removed from V and 6 bases from J, the gap between germline ends came to 15 bases. CDR3 nucleotides: TGTGCCAGCTCACCAGTTGGGAAGCCCTACGATACGCAGTATTTT. It yields the protein CASSPVGKPYDTQYF.